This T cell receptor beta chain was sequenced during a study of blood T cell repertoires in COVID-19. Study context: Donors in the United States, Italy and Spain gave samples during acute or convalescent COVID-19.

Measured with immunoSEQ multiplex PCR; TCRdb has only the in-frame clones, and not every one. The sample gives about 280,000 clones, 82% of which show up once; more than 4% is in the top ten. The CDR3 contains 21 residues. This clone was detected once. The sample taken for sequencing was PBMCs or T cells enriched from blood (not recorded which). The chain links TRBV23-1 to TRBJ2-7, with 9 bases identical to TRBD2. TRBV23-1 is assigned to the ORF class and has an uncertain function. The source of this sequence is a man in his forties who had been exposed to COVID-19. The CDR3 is CAASTGTIRLAGRYSSYEQYF. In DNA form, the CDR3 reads TGCGCAGCCTCAACAGGGACGATAAGGCTAGCGGGACGTTATAGCTCCTACGAGCAGTACTTC.